The TCR beta chain under discussion was sequenced for a study of blood T cell repertoires in COVID-19. Study-level information: Italy, Spain and the United States were the sources of the convalescent and acute COVID-19 samples. T cells, B-cell-depleted T cells, or PBMCs provided the cDNA or gDNA that served as material.

Germline CDR1 reads MNHNS; CDR2 reads SASEGT. V lost 2 bases, J lost 3 bases, and 4 bases lay in between. The CDR3 extends over 12 amino acids. The study drew participants aged about 18 to 90 years from roughly 25 US areas. Sequencing was performed with immunoSEQ multiplex PCR; in TCRdb, only in-frame clones are kept and a portion is missing. The sample records 220,000 or so clones, roughly 80% being singletons. Points on this clone: Other DNA sequences in this specimen translate into the identical CDR3.

The chain uses TRBV6-1 and TRBJ1-1; D unclear. The origin of this receptor is a woman between 40 and 50 years old with acute COVID-19. The specimen was PBMCs or T cells enriched from blood (not recorded which). As DNA, the CDR3 is TGTGCCAGCAGTGAACACTACACTGAAGCTTTCTTT. Protein: CASSEHYTEAFF.